This entry concerns a single T cell receptor (beta chain). This clone's antigen is unknown. Base qualities are not at hand, and no much larger clone is one base apart. V loses 2 bases of germline sequence and J loses 2 bases, and the interval between the two ends is 8 bases. Reading the germline V gene gives CDR1 SGHRS and CDR2 YFSETQ. Inclusive of the bounding cysteine and phenylalanine, the CDR3 is 13 residues long. Just CDR3 DNA is preserved here, 39 bases in frame from base 1. The library was obtained by PCR. DNA from cultured CD4+ T cells underwent TCR sequencing with the Oncomine TCR Beta short-read assay at the Johns Hopkins FTIC core. The QIAamp micro DNA kit was used to extract genomic DNA from the cultured CD4+ T cells. Oncomine TCR Beta libraries from cultured CD4+ T cells were pooled with unique dual indexes and sequenced on an Illumina iSeq 100. Concerning the study's data processing: Non-productive sequences were removed, and CDR3s not starting with C, not ending with F or W, or shorter than 7 amino acids were discarded. The MANAFEST web application was used to identify antigen-specific clonotypes by comparing peptide-stimulated wells against reference wells and other culture wells. An FDR below 0.05, an odds ratio above 5, and a productive frequency above 0.1% in at least two of three replicate wells were required for clones to be considered positive. A clonotype counted as cross-reactive if it showed significant expansion both in the SARS-CoV-2 spike wells and in at least one common cold coronavirus spike condition. Using R version 3.6.1, CDR3 homology was evaluated through Levenshtein distances (stringdist) along with unrooted phylogenetic trees (ape). TCRdb reprocessing: public reads trimmed at Q25 with fastp, clones called with MiXCR, in-frame beta chains kept. Rows merge per CDR3 protein into single entries with the most common DNA and genes. What appears here as the V and J calls and clone size reflects TCRdb's work, not the paper's. Within this sample are fewer than 25,000 distinct CDR3 sequences, with around 42% of them counted one time only. Around 12% of the sample belongs to the ten largest clones.

The treatment or condition label, as the study defines it: roughly 10-day PBMC culture with coronavirus spike peptide pools or control peptides (ViraFEST assay). The ViraFEST assay, used in the study, expanded antigen-specific T cells with peptide pools and then identified the expanded clonotypes through TCR sequencing. The convalescent patients' positive SARS-CoV-2 PCR tests fell between March and December 2020, which was before the Alpha, Beta and Delta variants emerged in the United States. Each well held approximately 2 million PBMCs cultured in IMDM containing roughly 5.4% human AB serum and approximately 9.8 IU/ml IL-2, with 10 ug/ml peptide pools added. Half of the culture medium was replaced with fresh IL-2-containing medium on days 3 and 7. After around 10 days of culture, CD4+ T cells were isolated by negative selection using the EasySep CD4+ T cell isolation kit. Ficoll-Paque Plus gradient centrifugation was used to isolate PBMCs from whole blood, and the isolated PBMCs were then either used fresh or cryopreserved at -140C. In general, triplicate wells were set up for every culture condition.

The data were taken from a study of vaccination and CD4 T cells after COVID-19 (dated 2022 in TCRdb). With respect to the entire study: Convalescent patients had a positive SARS-CoV-2 result on nasal swab PCR, and of these patients, 8 or 9 had mild disease and one had severe disease. The convalescent cohort comprised six males and four females, including two Hispanic individuals, seven Caucasians, two Asians and one multiracial person. Participants got two doses of the Pfizer-BioNTech BNT162b2 vaccine (n=8) or two doses of the Moderna mRNA-1273 vaccine (n=2). Post-COVID blood samples from convalescent patients were collected a median of roughly 100 days after diagnosis, with a range of 35 to 161 days. The time from the second vaccine dose to post-vaccine blood sampling had a median of roughly 72 days and ranged from about 13 to 250 days. Culture stimuli were overlapping spike peptide pools from SARS-CoV-2 and from the common cold coronaviruses HCoV-NL63, HCoV-OC43 and HCoV-229E. Control cultures used a CEFX viral epitope pool as positive control, an HIV-1 Nef peptide pool as negative control, or no peptide. The spike-specific CD4+ TCR repertoire was compared before and after mRNA vaccination in around ten COVID-19 convalescent patients and several infection-naive healthy vaccine recipients.

General study outcomes and caveats: Of the vaccine-specific clones found in convalescent patients, nearly all (304 of 307) were mono-reactive for SARS-CoV-2 spike instead of being cross-reactive with common cold coronaviruses. The median count of SARS-CoV-2-reactive clonotypes went up from around 20 after infection to more than 30 after vaccination, although the change was not significant. Among the post-vaccine SARS-CoV-2-reactive clones in convalescent patients, a median approximately 86% showed up only after vaccination, which suggests vaccine-specific priming. The number of convalescent patients in the study was relatively small, and the study did not examine early timepoints following natural infection.

The sample consisted of CD4+ T cells from blood, cultured in vitro. Recombination linked TRBV5-1 to TRBJ2-7; the best D guess is TRBD1, with 5 bases matching. This receptor was identified in a human donor who had recovered from COVID-19. The DNA sequence reads TGCGCCAGCAGCTTTAAGGGGCCCTACGAGCAGTACTTC. Its amino acids are CASSFKGPYEQYF.